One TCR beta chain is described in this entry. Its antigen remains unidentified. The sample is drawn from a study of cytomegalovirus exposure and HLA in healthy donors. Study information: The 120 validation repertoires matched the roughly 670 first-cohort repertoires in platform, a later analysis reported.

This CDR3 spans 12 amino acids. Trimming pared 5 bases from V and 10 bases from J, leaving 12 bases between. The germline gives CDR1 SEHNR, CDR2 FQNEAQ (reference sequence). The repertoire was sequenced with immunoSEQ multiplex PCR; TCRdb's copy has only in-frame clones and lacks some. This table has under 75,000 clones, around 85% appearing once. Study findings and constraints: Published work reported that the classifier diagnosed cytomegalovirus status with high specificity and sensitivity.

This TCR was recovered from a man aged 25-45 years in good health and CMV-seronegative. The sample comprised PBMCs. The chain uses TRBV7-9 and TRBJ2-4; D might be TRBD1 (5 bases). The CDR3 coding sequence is TGTGCCAGCAGCCAGGGATATGGGATTCAGTACTTC. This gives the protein CASSQGYGIQYF.